Detailed here is one T cell receptor (beta chain). Its cognate antigen has yet to be identified. No base quality values were provided; no much bigger clone lies one nucleotide off. This record comes from a study of T-cell memory formation after mild COVID-19 (dated by TCRdb to about 2021). For the wider study: Most TCR sequence clusters were specific to one of the two donors. Longitudinal TCRalpha and TCRbeta repertoire sequencing tracked T-cell clones expanding and contracting after mild COVID-19 in two donors. Two young, previously healthy adult volunteers, one female and one male, were included in the cohort. Beyond this particular receptor, the publication reports: SARS-CoV-2 specificity was not confirmed for the second-wave clones peaking on day 37. Contracting CD4+ clones appeared mostly in the CM and EM memory subsets, whereas CD8+ clones were enriched in EMRA. Some responding clones were detected in pre-infection memory, suggesting pre-existing cross-reactive memory T cells joined the SARS-CoV-2 response. Clones that contracted from day 15 to 85 showed balanced CD4/CD8 phenotypes, whereas a second wave of clones that expanded from day 15 to 37 leaned towards CD4+. Only two mild cases were covered in the study, and larger cohorts including severe cases with pre-infection samples were considered necessary.

The CDR3 covers 17 residues, taking in both the cysteine and the phenylalanine. Only the CDR3 part of the read is kept: 51 bases, read in frame from the first base. In the germline V gene, CDR1 corresponds to SGHDN and CDR2 to FVKESK. Trimming accounts for 1 base at V and 3 bases at J, while the number of junction bases matched to no gene is 2. Sequencer: Illumina NovaSeq 6000. Using 5'RACE with constant-segment primers, TCRalpha and TCRbeta cDNA libraries were constructed, with sample barcodes and unique molecular identifiers added in the process. RNA was extracted from every sample with Trizol reagent. Amplification of the libraries took two PCR steps, and the second step added a second sample barcode plus Illumina TruSeq adapters. Sequencing of libraries was performed on an Illumina NovaSeq with 2 x 150 bp paired-end reads. In the original analysis: Demultiplexing of reads and collapsing into UMI-guided consensus sequences were performed with migec v1.2.7. Using mixcr v2.1.11, UMI consensuses were aligned to TRA and TRB V and J templates and then assembled into clonotypes. Expanded or contracted clonotypes were those called significant by both edgeR and NoisET, with noise models trained on biological replicates. For edgeR calls, the thresholds were a false discovery rate-adjusted p below 0.01 and a log2 fold-change of 1. PCA with hierarchical clustering of max-normalized trajectories of the 1000 most abundant clonotypes was used as exploratory dynamics analysis. The CD4 or CD8 phenotype of responding clones was assigned using the separately sequenced CD4+ and CD8+ repertoires. The public reads were reanalyzed by TCRdb: fastp trimming at Q25, MiXCR alignment, in-frame beta chains only. Here each entry gathers all rows of one CDR3 protein and keeps the most common genes and DNA. The V and J calls come from TCRdb's annotation, not from the publication. Present in this sample are just under 150,000 distinct CDR3 sequences, about 19% of which were seen just once. The ten largest clones represent about 2.3% of the sample.

Ficoll-Paque density gradient centrifugation was used to isolate PBMCs. Sequencing input: PBMCs or a T cell subset sorted from them (not recorded which). The rearranged chain carries TRBV14 and TRBJ2-2; 13 junctional bases match TRBD2. The sequence was collected from an adult woman who had mild COVID-19 (a few samples of this study predate the infection). The sample titles of this study are shuffled in the database, so cell type and time point are left out; the donor was told from shared clones. CDR3 loop: CASSQGLAGGHTGELFF. At the DNA level, the sequence is TGTGCCAGCAGCCAAGGACTAGCGGGGGGCCACACCGGGGAGCTGTTTTTT.